These T cell receptor beta chains were read from a single sample in a study of T cells after posttransplantation cyclophosphamide. The data were produced by immunoSEQ multiplex PCR, yet TCRdb's version contains in-frame clones alone and is incomplete. The repertoire holds roughly 15,000 clones, under 85% seen once, with under 1.5% in the top ten. Sequenced sample: memory CD4+ T cells sorted from PBMCs. Receptors were obtained from a man aged 50 to 60. Each CDR3 is given with its conserved first and last residue. D genes are given only for firm matches. Expanded clones are given a class, and other clones once, few, many or no size at all.

J	D	V	size	CDR3	DNA
TRBJ2-5	-	TRBV5-4	-	CASSREGSQETQYF	TGTGCCAGCAGCCGGGAAGGAAGTCAAGAGACCCAGTACTTC
TRBJ1-1	TRBD1	TRBV2	-	CASSGQGGTAEAFF	TGTGCCAGCAGTGGACAGGGGGGAACTGCTGAAGCTTTCTTT
TRBJ1-4	-	TRBV4-1	-	CASSLRQPGANEKLFF	TGCGCCAGCAGCCTCCGACAGCCGGGGGCTAATGAAAAACTGTTTTTT
TRBJ2-3	-	TRBV29-1	-	CSVDPTGAGNTDTQYF	TGCAGCGTGGATCCTACCGGAGCGGGTAACACAGATACGCAGTATTTT
TRBJ1-1	TRBD1	TRBV6-4	-	CASSPFGTAGDTEAFF	TGTGCCAGCAGCCCATTCGGGACAGCTGGAGACACTGAAGCTTTCTTT
TRBJ2-1	-	TRBV30	-	CAYRGFSSYNEQFF	TGTGCATACCGGGGGTTTAGCTCCTACAATGAGCAGTTCTTC
TRBJ2-5	-	TRBV15	-	CATSTGNWETQYF	TGTGCCACCAGTACAGGGAATTGGGAGACCCAGTACTTC
TRBJ1-1	TRBD1	TRBV30	-	CAWNPRDRDTEAFF	TGTGCCTGGAACCCCCGGGACAGGGACACTGAAGCTTTCTTT
TRBJ2-6	-	TRBV28	-	CASSYYRSGANVLTF	TGTGCCAGCAGTTATTATCGTTCTGGGGCCAACGTCCTGACTTTC
TRBJ2-3	TRBD2	TRBV6-5	-	CASRDLAGADTQYF	TGTGCCAGCAGAGACCTAGCGGGGGCAGATACGCAGTATTTT
TRBJ1-2	-	TRBV18	once	CASSLEGRGNYGYTF	TGTGCCAGCTCATTGGAGGGTAGGGGCAACTATGGCTACACCTTC
TRBJ1-3	TRBD1	TRBV5-1	few	CASSRTTGDGNTIYF	TGCGCCAGCAGCCGGACCACAGGGGATGGAAACACCATATATTTT
TRBJ2-7	-	TRBV7-9	-	CASSPPFRVGYEQYF	TGTGCCAGCAGCCCTCCTTTCAGGGTAGGCTACGAGCAGTACTTC
TRBJ1-1	-	TRBV7-2	-	CASRVVQTEAFF	TGTGCCAGCAGGGTGGTACAGACTGAAGCTTTCTTT
TRBJ1-1	TRBD1	TRBV28	-	CASSHSSGTVNTEAFF	TGTGCCAGCAGTCACTCCTCCGGGACAGTGAACACTGAAGCTTTCTTT
TRBJ2-4	TRBD1	TRBV19	few	CASSDPGTGVGNIQYF	TGTGCCAGTAGTGACCCCGGGACAGGGGTGGGAAACATTCAGTACTTC